This T cell receptor (beta chain) derives from a study of identical twins. This clonotype was seen repeatedly, ten times or more. The antigen is undetermined. V gave up 3 bases and J gave up 8 bases, with 10 bases separating them. The CDR3 runs to 12 residues. Each CDR3 protein is one row after TCRdb ran MiXCR on the 5' RACE reads. The sample records approximately 700,000 distinct CDR3 sequences, approximately 6% being singletons. Study-level results: The models systematically underestimated how much out-of-frame TCR alpha was shared in monozygotic twins.

The receptor was isolated from a man between 18 and 29 years old in good health. This sequence joins TRBV12-3 or TRBV12-4 and TRBJ1-2; D unresolved. The sample comprised naive T cells sorted from blood. The chain's CDR3 is CASSFYPSGYTF. As DNA, the CDR3 is TGTGCCAGCAGTTTCTACCCGTCGGGCTACACCTTC.